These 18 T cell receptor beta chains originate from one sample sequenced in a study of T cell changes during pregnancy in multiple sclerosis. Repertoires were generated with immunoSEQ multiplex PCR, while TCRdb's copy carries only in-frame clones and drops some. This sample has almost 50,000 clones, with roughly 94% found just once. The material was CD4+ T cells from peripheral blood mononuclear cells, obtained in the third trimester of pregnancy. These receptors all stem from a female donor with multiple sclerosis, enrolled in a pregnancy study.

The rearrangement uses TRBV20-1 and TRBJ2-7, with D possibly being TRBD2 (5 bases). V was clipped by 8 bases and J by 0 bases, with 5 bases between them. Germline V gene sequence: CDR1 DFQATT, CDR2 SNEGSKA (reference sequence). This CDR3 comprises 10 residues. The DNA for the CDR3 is TGCAGTAGCGGCTCCTACGAGCAGTACTTC. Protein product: CSSGSYEQYF.

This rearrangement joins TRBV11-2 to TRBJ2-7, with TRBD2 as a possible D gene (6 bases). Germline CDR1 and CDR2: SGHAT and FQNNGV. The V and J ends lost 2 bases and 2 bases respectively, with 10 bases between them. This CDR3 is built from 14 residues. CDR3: CASSLLAAAYEQYF. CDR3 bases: TGTGCCAGCAGCTTATTAGCGGCAGCCTACGAGCAGTACTTC.

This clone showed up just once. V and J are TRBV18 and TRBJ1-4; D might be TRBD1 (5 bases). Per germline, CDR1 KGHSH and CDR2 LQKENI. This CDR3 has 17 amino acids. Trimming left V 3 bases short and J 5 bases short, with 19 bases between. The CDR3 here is CASSPQQGILGNEKLFF. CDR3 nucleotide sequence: TGTGCCAGCTCACCGCAGCAGGGAATTTTAGGAAATGAAAAACTGTTTTTT.

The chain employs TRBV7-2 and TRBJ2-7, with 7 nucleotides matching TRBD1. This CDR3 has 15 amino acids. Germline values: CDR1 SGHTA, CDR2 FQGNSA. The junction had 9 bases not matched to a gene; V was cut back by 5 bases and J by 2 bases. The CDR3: CASSAGQDRTYEQYF. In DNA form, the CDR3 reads TGTGCCAGCAGCGCAGGACAGGACAGAACCTACGAGCAGTACTTC.

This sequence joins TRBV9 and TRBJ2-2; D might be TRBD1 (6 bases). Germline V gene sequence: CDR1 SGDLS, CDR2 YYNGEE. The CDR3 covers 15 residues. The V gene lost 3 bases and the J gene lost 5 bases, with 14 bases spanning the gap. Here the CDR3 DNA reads TGTGCCAGCAGCGCAAAGACAGGAATAACCGGGGAGCTGTTTTTT. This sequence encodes CASSAKTGITGELFF.

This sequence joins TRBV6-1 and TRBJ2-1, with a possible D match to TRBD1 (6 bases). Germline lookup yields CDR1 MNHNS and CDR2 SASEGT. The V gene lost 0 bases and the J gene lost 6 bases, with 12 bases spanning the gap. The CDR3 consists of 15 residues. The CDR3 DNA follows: TGTGCCAGCAGTGAAGCTTGGGGACAACTCAATGAGCAGTTCTTC. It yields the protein CASSEAWGQLNEQFF.

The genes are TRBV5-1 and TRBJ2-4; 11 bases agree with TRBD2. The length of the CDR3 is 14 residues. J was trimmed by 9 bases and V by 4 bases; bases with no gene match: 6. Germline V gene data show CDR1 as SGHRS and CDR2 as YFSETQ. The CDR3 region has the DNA TGCGCCAGCAGCCCAACTAGCGGGAGTGTCATTCAGTACTTC. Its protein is CASSPTSGSVIQYF.

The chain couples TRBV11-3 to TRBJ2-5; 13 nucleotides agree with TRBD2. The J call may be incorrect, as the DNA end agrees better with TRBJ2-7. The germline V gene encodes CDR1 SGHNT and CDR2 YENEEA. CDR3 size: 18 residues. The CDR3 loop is CASSLGWTSGGSSYEQYF. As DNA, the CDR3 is TGTGCCAGCAGCTTAGGTTGGACTAGCGGGGGAAGCTCCTACGAGCAGTACTTC.

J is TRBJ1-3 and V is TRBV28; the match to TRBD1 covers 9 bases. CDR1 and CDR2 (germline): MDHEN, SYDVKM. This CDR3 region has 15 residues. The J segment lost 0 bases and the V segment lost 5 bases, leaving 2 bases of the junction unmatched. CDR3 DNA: TGTGCCAGCAGTGGACAGGGGTCCTCTGGAAACACCATATATTTT. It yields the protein CASSGQGSSGNTIYF.

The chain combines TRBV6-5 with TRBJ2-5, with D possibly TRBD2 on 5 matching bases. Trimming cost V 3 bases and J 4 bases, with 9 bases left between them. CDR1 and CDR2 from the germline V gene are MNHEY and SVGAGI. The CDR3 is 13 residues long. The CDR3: CASSYLLGETQYF. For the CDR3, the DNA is TGTGCCAGCAGTTATTTACTAGGAGAGACCCAGTACTTC.

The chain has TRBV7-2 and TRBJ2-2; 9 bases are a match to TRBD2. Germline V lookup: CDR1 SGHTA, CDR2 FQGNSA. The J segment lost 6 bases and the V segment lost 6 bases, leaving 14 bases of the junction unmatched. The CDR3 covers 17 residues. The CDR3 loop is CASSPSGRGGMAGELFF. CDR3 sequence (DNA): TGTGCCAGCAGTCCCAGTGGGCGGGGGGGAATGGCCGGGGAGCTGTTTTTT.

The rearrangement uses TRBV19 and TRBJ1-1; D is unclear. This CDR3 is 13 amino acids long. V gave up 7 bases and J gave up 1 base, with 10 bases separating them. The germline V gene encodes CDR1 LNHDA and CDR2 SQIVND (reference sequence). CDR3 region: CASKWGGNTEAFF. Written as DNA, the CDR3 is TGTGCCAGTAAATGGGGAGGGAACACTGAAGCTTTCTTT.

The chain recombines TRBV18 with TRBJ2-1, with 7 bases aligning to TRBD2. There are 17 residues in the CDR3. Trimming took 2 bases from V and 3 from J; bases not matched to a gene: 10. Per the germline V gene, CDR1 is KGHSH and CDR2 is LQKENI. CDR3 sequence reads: CASSPFSASGLYNEQFF. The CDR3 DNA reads TGTGCCAGCTCACCATTCTCCGCTAGCGGACTCTACAATGAGCAGTTCTTC.

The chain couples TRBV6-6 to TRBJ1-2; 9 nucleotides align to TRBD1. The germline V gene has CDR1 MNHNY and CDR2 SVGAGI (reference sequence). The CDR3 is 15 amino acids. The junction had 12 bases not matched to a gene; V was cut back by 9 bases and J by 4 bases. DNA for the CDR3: TGTGCCAGTCACTCCCCCTACAGGGGGCCCTATGGCTACACCTTC. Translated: CASHSPYRGPYGYTF.

CDR3 coding DNA: TGTGCCAGCAGCCTCAGTGTGGGGGGGAATCAGCCCCAGCATTTT. It translates to CASSLSVGGNQPQHF. The chain combines TRBV7-9 with TRBJ1-5; D may be TRBD1 (5 bases). Germline V lookup: CDR1 SEHNR, CDR2 FQNEAQ (reference sequence). V lost 5 bases, J lost 4 bases, and 15 bases lay in between. This CDR3 spans 15 amino acids.

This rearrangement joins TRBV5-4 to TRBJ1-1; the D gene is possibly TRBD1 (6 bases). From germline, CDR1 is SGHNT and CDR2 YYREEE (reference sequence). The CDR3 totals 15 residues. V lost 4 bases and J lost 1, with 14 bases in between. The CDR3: CASSGKDSPNTEAFF. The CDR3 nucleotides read TGTGCCAGCAGCGGTAAGGACAGCCCGAACACTGAAGCTTTCTTT.

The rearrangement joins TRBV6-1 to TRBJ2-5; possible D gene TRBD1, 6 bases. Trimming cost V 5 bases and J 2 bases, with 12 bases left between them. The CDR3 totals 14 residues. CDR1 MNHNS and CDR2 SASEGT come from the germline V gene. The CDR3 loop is CASSPRTVQETQYF. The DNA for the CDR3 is TGTGCCAGCAGTCCGCGGACAGTTCAAGAGACCCAGTACTTC.

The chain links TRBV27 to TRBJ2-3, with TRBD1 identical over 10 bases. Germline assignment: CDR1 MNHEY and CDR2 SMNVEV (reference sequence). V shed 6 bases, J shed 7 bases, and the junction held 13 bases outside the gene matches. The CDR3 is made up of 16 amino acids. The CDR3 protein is CASSLGDRGHKNTQYF. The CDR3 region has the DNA TGTGCCAGCAGCTTAGGTGACAGGGGGCACAAAAATACGCAGTATTTT.